What follows are 3 T cell receptor beta chains derived from one specimen sequenced in a study of cytomegalovirus exposure and HLA in healthy donors. The assay was immunoSEQ multiplex PCR, and TCRdb's table has in-frame clones only and misses some. The table lists roughly 52,000 clones, 90% to 95% of them singletons. What was sequenced was PBMCs. The receptors derive from a woman under 30 in good health and CMV-seropositive.

The chain uses TRBV5-8 and TRBJ1-1; 12 bases are shared with TRBD1. Unmatched junction bases numbered 11, after V lost 0 bases and J lost 5 bases. Germline CDR1 reads SGHTS; CDR2 reads YDEGEE. The CDR3 contains 18 residues. CDR3 sequence: CASSLEAGQGAPGTEAFF. CDR3 in DNA: TGTGCCAGCAGCTTGGAGGCGGGACAGGGGGCGCCGGGGACTGAAGCTTTCTTT.

V usage is TRBV18 and J usage is TRBJ1-6; a weak D match, TRBD1 (5 bases). Trimming removed 3 bases from V and 7 bases from J, with 16 bases in between. Germline V lookup: CDR1 KGHSH, CDR2 LQKENI. This CDR3 spans 16 amino acids. CDR3 sequence: CASSPNHQGTNSPLHF. Here the CDR3 DNA reads TGTGCCAGCTCACCCAACCACCAGGGTACGAATTCACCCCTCCACTTT.

This chain links TRBV4-3 with TRBJ2-7, with 8 positions matching TRBD2. Trimming at V came to 0 bases and at J to 5 bases, leaving 9 bases not matched to a gene. The CDR3 has 16 amino acids. The germline gives CDR1 LGHNA, CDR2 YSLEER. CDR3 protein: CASSQDSTSGFDEQYF. In nucleotides, the CDR3 is TGCGCCAGCAGCCAAGATAGTACTAGCGGTTTCGACGAGCAGTACTTC.